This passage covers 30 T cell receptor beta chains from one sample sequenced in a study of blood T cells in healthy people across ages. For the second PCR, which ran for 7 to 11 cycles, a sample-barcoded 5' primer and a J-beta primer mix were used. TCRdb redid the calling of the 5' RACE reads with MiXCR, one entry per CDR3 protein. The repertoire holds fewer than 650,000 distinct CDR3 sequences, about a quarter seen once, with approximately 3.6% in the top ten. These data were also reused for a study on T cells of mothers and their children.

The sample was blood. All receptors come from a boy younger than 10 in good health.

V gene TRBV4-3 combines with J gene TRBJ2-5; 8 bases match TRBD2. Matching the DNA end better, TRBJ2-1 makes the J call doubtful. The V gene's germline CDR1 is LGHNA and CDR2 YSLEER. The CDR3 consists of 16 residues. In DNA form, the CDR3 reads TGCGCCAGCAGCCAAATACCGGGAGGGGGGGACAATGAGCAGTTCTTC. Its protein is CASSQIPGGGDNEQFF.

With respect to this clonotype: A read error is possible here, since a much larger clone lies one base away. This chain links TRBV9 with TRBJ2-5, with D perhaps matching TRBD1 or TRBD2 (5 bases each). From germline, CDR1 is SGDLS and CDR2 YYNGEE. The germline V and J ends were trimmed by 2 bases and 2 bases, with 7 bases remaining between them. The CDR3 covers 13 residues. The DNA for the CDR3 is TGTGCCAGCAGCGTGGGGGAACAAGAGACCCAGTACTTC. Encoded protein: CASSVGEQETQYF.

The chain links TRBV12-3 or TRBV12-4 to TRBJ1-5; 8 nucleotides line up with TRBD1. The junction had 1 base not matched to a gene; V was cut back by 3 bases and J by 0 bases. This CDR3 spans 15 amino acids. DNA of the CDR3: TGTGCCAGCAGTTTTGGACAGGGTAGCAATCAGCCCCAGCATTTT. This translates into CASSFGQGSNQPQHF.

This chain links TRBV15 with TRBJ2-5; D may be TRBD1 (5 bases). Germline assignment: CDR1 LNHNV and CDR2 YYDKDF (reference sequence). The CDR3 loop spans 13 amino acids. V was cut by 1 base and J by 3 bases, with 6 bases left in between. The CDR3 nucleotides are TGTGCCACCAGCAGAGGGACAAAAGAGACCCAGTACTTC. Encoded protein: CATSRGTKETQYF. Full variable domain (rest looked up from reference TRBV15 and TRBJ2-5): DAMVIQNPRYQVTQFGKPVTLSCSQTLNHNVMYWYQQKSSQAPKLLFHYYDKDFNNEADTPDNFQSRRPNTSFCFLDIRSPGLGDTAMYLCATSRGTKETQYFGPGTRLLVL.

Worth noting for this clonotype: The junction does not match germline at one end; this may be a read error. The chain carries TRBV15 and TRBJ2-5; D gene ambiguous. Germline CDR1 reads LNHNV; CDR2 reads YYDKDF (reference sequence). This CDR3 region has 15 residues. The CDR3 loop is CATSRMDRDQETQYF. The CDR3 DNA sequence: TGCGCCACCAGCAGAATGGACCGCGACCAAGAGACCCAGTACTTC. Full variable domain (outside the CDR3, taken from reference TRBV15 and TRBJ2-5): DAMVIQNPRYQVTQFGKPVTLSCSQTLNHNVMYWYQQKSSQAPKLLFHYYDKDFNNEADTPDNFQSRRPNTSFCFLDIRSPGLGDTAMYLCATSRMDRDQETQYFGPGTRLLVL.

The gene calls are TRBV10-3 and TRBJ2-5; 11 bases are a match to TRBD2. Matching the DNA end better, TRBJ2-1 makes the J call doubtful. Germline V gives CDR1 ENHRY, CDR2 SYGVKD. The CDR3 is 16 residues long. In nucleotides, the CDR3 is TGTGCCATCAGTGAGCGACTAGCGGGAAATGGGGATGAGCAGTTCTTC. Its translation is CAISERLAGNGDEQFF.

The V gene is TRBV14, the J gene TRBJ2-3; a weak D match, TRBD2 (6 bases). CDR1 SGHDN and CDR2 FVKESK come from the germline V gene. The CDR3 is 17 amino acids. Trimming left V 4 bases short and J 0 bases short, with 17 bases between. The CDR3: CASSPLERVSSTDTQYF. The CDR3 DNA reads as TGTGCCAGCAGCCCACTGGAGCGGGTCTCTAGCACAGATACGCAGTATTTT. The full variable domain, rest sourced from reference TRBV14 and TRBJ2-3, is EAGVTQFPSHSVIEKGQTVTLRCDPISGHDNLYWYRRVMGKEIKFLLHFVKESKQDESGMPNNRFLAERTGGTYSTLKVQPAELEDSGVYFCASSPLERVSSTDTQYFGPGTRLTVL.

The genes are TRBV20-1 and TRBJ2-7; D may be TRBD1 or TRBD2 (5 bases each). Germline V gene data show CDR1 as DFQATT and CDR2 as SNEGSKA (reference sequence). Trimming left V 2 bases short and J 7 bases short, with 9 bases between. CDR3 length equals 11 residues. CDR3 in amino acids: CSARPGAEQYF. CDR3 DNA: TGCAGTGCTAGACCCGGGGCAGAGCAGTACTTC.

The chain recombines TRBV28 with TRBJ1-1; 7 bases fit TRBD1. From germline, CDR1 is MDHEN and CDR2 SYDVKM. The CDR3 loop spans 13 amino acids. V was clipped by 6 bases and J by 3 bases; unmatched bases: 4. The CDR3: CASRDRDYTEAFF. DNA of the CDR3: TGTGCCAGCAGAGACAGGGACTACACTGAAGCTTTCTTT.

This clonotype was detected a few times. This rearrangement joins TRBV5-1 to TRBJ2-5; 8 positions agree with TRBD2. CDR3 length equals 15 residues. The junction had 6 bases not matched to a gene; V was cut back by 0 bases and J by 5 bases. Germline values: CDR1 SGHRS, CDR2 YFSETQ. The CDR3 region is CASSLVSGSPETQYF. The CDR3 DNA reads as TGCGCCAGCAGCTTGGTCAGCGGGAGCCCCGAGACCCAGTACTTC.

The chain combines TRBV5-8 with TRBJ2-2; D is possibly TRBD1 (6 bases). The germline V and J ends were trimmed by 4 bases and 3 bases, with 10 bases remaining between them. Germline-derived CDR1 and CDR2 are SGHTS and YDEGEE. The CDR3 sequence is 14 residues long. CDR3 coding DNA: TGTGCCAGCAGCCCTCAGGGGCACACCGGGGAGCTGTTTTTT. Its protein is CASSPQGHTGELFF.

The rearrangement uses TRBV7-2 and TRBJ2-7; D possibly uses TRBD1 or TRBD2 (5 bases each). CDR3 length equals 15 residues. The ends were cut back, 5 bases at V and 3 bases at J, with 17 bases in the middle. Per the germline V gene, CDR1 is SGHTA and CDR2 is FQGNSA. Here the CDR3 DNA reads TGTGCCAGCAGCCGCCGGGGCCCGGGATACTACGAGCAGTACTTC. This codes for CASSRRGPGYYEQYF. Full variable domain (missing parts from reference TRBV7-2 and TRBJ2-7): GAGVSQSPSNKVTEKGKDVELRCDPISGHTALYWYRQSLGQGLEFLIYFQGNSAPDKSGLPSDRFSAERTGGSVSTLTIQRTQQEDSAVYLCASSRRGPGYYEQYFGPGTRLTVT.

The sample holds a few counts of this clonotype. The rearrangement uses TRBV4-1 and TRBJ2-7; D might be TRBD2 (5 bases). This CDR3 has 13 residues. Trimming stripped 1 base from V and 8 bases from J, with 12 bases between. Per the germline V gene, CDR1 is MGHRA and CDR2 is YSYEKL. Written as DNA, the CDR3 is TGCGCCAGCAGCCAAGTGGGGAGCAGCAAGCAGTACTTC. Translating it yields CASSQVGSSKQYF.

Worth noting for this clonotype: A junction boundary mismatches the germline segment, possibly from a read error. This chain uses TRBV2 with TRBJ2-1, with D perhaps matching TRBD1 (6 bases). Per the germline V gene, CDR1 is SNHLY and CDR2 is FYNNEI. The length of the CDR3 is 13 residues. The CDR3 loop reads CASQKGPGAGGIF. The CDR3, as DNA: TGTGCCAGTCAAAAGGGCCCAGGGGCCGGAGGTATCTTC.

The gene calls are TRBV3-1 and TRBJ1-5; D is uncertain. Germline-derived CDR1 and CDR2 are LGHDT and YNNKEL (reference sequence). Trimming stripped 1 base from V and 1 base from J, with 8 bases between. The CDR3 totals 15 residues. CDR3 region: CASSQGRNSNQPQHF. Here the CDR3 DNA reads TGTGCCAGCAGCCAAGGGAGAAACAGCAATCAGCCCCAGCATTTT.

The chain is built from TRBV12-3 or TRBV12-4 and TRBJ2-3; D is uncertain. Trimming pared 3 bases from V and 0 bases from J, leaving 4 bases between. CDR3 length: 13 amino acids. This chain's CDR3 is CASSFISTDTQYF. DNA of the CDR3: TGTGCCAGCAGTTTTATTAGCACAGATACGCAGTATTTT.

CDR3 DNA: TGCAGCGTTACTCGGGACACGGGCTGGGAGACCCAGTACTTC. Residues: CSVTRDTGWETQYF. V and J are TRBV29-1 and TRBJ2-5, with a tentative D call TRBD1 (6 bases). The CDR3 consists of 14 residues. With 5 bases removed from V and 5 bases from J, the gap between germline ends came to 18 bases. Germline V gives CDR1 SQVTM, CDR2 ANQGSEA.

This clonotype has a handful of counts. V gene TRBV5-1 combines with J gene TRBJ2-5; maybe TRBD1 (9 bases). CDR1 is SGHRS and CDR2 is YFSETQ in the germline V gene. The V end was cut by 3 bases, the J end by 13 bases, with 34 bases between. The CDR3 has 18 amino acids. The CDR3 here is CASSSTGGIAGPSYERYF. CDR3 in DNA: TGCGCCAGCAGCTCGACAGGGGGAATAGCGGGGCCCTCCTACGAGCGGTACTTC.

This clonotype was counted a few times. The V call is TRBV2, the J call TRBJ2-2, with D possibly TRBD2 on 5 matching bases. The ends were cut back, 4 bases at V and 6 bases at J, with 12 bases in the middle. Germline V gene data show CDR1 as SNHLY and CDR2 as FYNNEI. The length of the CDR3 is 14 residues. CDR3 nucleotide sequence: TGTGCCAGCAGTGGGACTTCAGAGCCCGGGGAGCTGTTTTTT. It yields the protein CASSGTSEPGELFF.

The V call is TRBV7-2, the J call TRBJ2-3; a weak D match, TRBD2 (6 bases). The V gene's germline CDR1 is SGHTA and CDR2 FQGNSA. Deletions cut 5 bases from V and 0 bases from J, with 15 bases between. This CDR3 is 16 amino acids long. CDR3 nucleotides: TGTGCCAGCAGCGGATGGACGGGGGTGAGCACAGATACGCAGTATTTT. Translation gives CASSGWTGVSTDTQYF.

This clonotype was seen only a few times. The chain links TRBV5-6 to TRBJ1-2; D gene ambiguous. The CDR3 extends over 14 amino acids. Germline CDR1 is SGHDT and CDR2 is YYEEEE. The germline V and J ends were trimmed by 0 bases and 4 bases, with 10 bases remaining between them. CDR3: CASSLDSGSYGYTF. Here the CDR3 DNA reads TGTGCCAGCAGCTTGGATTCCGGAAGCTATGGCTACACCTTC.

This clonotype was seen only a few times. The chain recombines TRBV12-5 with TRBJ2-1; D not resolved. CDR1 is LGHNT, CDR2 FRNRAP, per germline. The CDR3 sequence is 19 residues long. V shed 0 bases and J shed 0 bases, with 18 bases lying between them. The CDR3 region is CASGLVRRVGSFSYNEQFF. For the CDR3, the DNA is TGTGCTAGTGGTTTGGTACGTCGCGTGGGCTCCTTCTCCTACAATGAGCAGTTCTTC.

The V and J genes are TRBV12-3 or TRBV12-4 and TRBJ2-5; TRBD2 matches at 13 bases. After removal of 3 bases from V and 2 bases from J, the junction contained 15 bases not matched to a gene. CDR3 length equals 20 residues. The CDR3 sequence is CASSFIRTSGGPGGQETQYF. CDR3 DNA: TGTGCCAGCAGTTTCATACGGACTAGCGGGGGACCGGGGGGACAAGAGACCCAGTACTTC.

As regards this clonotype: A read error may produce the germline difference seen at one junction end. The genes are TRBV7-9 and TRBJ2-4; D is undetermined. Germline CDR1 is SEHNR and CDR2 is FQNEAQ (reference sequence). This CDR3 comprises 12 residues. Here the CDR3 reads CASGVGENIQYF. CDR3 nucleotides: TGTGCCAGCGGGGTTGGTGAAAACATTCAGTACTTT.

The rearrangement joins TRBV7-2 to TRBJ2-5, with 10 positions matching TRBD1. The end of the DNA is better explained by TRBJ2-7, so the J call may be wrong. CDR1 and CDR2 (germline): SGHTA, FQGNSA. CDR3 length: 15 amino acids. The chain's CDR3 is CASSSRDRGIYEQYF. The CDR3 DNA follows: TGTGCCAGCAGCTCCCGGGACAGGGGTATCTACGAGCAGTACTTC.

CDR3 in amino acids: CSVERGFRNYGYTF. Here the CDR3 DNA reads TGCAGCGTTGAACGGGGTTTCCGTAACTATGGCTACACCTTC. J is TRBJ1-2 and V is TRBV29-1; D not resolved. Germline lookup yields CDR1 SQVTM and CDR2 ANQGSEA. Trimming left V 2 bases short and J 1 base short, with 11 bases between. The CDR3 covers 14 residues.

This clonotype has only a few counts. CDR3 protein: CAISDQGGGRETQYF. The CDR3 nucleotides read TGTGCCATCAGTGACCAGGGCGGCGGGAGAGAGACCCAGTACTTC. The chain has TRBV10-3 and TRBJ2-5, with 7 bases lining up with TRBD2. This CDR3 is built from 15 residues. The V and J ends lost 3 bases and 4 bases, in that order; junction bases with no gene match: 8. The V gene's germline CDR1 is ENHRY and CDR2 SYGVKD.

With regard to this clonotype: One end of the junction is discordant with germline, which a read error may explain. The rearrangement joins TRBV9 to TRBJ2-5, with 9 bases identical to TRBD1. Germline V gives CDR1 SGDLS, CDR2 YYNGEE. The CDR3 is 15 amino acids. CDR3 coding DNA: TGTGCCAGCAGCAGACAGGGGGAGACCTACTACGAGCAGTATTTC. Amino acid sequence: CASSRQGETYYEQYF.

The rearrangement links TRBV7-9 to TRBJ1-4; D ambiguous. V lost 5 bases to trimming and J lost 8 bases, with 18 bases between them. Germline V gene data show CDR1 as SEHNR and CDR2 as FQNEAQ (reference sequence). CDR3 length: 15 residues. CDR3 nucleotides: TGTGCCAGCAGCCGCACCAACTTCTTAGAGGAAAAACTGTTTTTT. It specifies CASSRTNFLEEKLFF.

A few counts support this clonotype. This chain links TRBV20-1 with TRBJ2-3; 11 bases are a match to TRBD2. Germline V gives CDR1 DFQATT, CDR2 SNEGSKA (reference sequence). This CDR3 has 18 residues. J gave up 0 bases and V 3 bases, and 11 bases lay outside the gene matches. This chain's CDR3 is CSASLTSGGPTSTDTQYF. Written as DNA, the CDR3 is TGCAGTGCTAGTCTCACTAGCGGGGGCCCTACTAGCACAGATACGCAGTATTTT.